The T cell receptor beta chain described here comes from a study of vaccination and CD4 T cells after COVID-19. Researchers used the Oncomine TCR Beta short-read assay to sequence DNA from cultured CD4+ T cells. TCRdb recomputed calls from the PCR reads with MiXCR, one row per CDR3 protein. The sample has about 5,300 distinct CDR3 sequences; over 25% are singletons. This CDR3 is 16 amino acids long. With 6 bases clipped from V and 0 bases from J, the junction kept 6 bases outside the gene matches. Germline values: CDR1 MRHNA, CDR2 SNTAGT. To note about this clonotype: The target antigen is unknown.

Specified treatment: roughly 10-day PBMC culture with coronavirus spike peptide pools or control peptides (ViraFEST assay). Under the ViraFEST approach, antigen-specific T cells were expanded with peptide pools and TCRs subsequently sequenced. A negative selection step was used to isolate CD4+ T cells once culture had run for around 10 days. This sequence joins TRBV6-4 and TRBJ1-5; 9 positions agree with TRBD1. The receptor was derived from a human donor who had recovered from COVID-19. The material was CD4+ T cells from blood, cultured in vitro, obtained after SARS-CoV-2 vaccination. The DNA of the CDR3 is TGTGCCAGCAGCGAAGGACAGGGGTATAGCAATCAGCCCCAGCATTTT. This translates into CASSEGQGYSNQPQHF.